The sequence of this T cell receptor (beta chain) was determined in a study of T cell repertoires in cytomegalovirus infection. Across the study: Matching HLA type, along with CMV infection, was indicated by public TCR beta signatures.

The V gene lost 3 bases and the J gene lost 7 bases, with 15 bases spanning the gap. CDR3 size: 14 residues. Germline CDR1 and CDR2: LGHNT and FRNRAP. Using its own MiXCR run on the reads, TCRdb lists one record per CDR3 protein. Among hundreds of thousands of distinct CDR3 sequences listed, around 24% were seen once. Broader study findings: Dominating the ex vivo response were HLA-C-restricted CMV-specific TCR beta clonotypes. The cumulative frequency of public TCR beta families identified carriers of CMV plus the relevant HLA.

This clonotype has only a few counts. The antigen is undetermined. The clonotype was recovered from a human donor in good health (CMV status not recorded). Some clones in this sample may be carry-over from other donors' samples. The sample consisted of CD8+ T cells from PBMCs. The chain recombines TRBV12-5 with TRBJ1-1; D perhaps matches TRBD1 (6 bases). Written as DNA, the CDR3 is TGTGCTAGTGGTTTTAATCCAGGGGCCTTTGAAGCTTTCTTT. Translation: CASGFNPGAFEAFF.